Following are 23 T cell receptor beta chains from one sample sequenced in a study of human T cells and chemical hapten exposure. Time point specified: healthy volunteer bleed at 6 weeks. Unfractionated whole blood yielded the extracted total RNA. TCRdb re-derived calls from the RACE reads in MiXCR, one entry per CDR3 protein. The sample has roughly 75,000 distinct CDR3 sequences; 8.5% to 9.5% are singletons. The source material was whole blood. The receptors derive from a female donor in good health. Some clones in this sample may be carry-over from other donors' samples.

In its sample, this clonotype was seen many times. Here the CDR3 reads CSAPSPAAGGAFF. CDR3 in DNA: TGCAGTGCCCCGTCGCCGGCCGCCGGGGGAGCTTTCTTT. The chain uses TRBV20-1 and TRBJ1-1; the D gene is possibly TRBD1 (5 bases). Germline assignment: CDR1 DFQATT and CDR2 SNEGSKA (reference sequence). V lost 6 bases, J lost 10 bases, and 21 bases lay in between. The CDR3 spans 13 residues.

The chain combines TRBV18 with TRBJ2-1, with D possibly called TRBD1 or TRBD2 (5 bases each). CDR1 KGHSH and CDR2 LQKENI come from the germline V gene. This CDR3 has 16 amino acids. The germline V and J ends were trimmed by 1 base and 0 bases, with 10 bases remaining between them. CDR3 DNA: TGTGCCAGCTCACCACGGGGCGGAGGCTCCTACAATGAGCAGTTCTTC. Translated, it gives CASSPRGGGSYNEQFF.

About this clonotype: A clone one base away is much larger, so this may be a read error. Given the absence of the conserved phenylalanine or tryptophan at the CDR3 end, a read error is likely. The rearrangement links TRBV15 to TRBJ2-5; D unresolved. This CDR3 region has 13 residues. V shed 5 bases and J shed 2 bases, with 9 bases lying between them. Germline loops: CDR1 LNHNV, CDR2 YYDKDF (reference sequence). CDR3 DNA: TGTGCCACCAGCGTTGAACCGCAAGAGACCCAGTACTCC. Residues: CATSVEPQETQYS.

This clonotype was detected ten times or more. This rearrangement joins TRBV20-1 to TRBJ1-4; D gene uncertain. There are 14 residues in the CDR3. V lost 1 base to trimming and J lost 8 bases, with 14 bases between them. Germline V lookup: CDR1 DFQATT, CDR2 SNEGSKA (reference sequence). CDR3 nucleotides: TGCAGTGCTAGAGTTGGGCAGGCGGGGGAAAAACTGTTTTTT. Protein: CSARVGQAGEKLFF.

This chain joins TRBV5-1 and TRBJ1-6, with D tentatively TRBD1 (5 bases). The ends were cut back, 0 bases at V and 7 bases at J, with 17 bases in the middle. The CDR3 runs 17 residues. Germline V CDR1 and CDR2: SGHRS, YFSETQ. Written as DNA, the CDR3 is TGCGCCAGCAGCTTGGTAGGGAGCGACAGAACCAATTCACCCCTCCACTTT. This encodes CASSLVGSDRTNSPLHF.

This clonotype has ten or more counts. The chain is built from TRBV7-9 and TRBJ1-5, with D maybe TRBD1 (5 bases). V lost 5 bases and J 0 bases, leaving 11 bases between the germline ends. From germline, CDR1 is SEHNR and CDR2 FQNEAQ (reference sequence). This CDR3 region has 15 residues. Here the CDR3 reads CASSMGGGSNQPQHF. CDR3 nucleotides: TGTGCCAGCAGCATGGGGGGGGGTAGCAATCAGCCCCAGCATTTT.

Only a few counts were recorded for this clonotype. The chain is built from TRBV7-2 and TRBJ2-1; D remains unclear. Trimming cost V 6 bases and J 6 bases, with 21 bases left between them. CDR3 length: 16 residues. Germline CDR1 reads SGHTA; CDR2 reads FQGNSA. The CDR3 sequence: CASSQTTPALSNEQFF. CDR3 DNA: TGTGCCAGCAGTCAGACAACCCCAGCCCTCAGCAATGAGCAGTTCTTC. Full variable domain (rest looked up from reference TRBV7-2 and TRBJ2-1): GAGVSQSPSNKVTEKGKDVELRCDPISGHTALYWYRQSLGQGLEFLIYFQGNSAPDKSGLPSDRFSAERTGGSVSTLTIQRTQQEDSAVYLCASSQTTPALSNEQFFGPGTRLTVL.

Concerning this clonotype: A clone one base away is much larger, so this may be a read error. The rearrangement links TRBV12-3 or TRBV12-4 to TRBJ1-2, with D hard to call. This CDR3 comprises 15 residues. With 3 bases removed from V and 0 bases from J, the gap between germline ends came to 11 bases. CDR3 DNA: TGTGCCAGCAGTTTTTATCGGGAGTCTAACTATGGCTACACCTTC. The encoded protein is CASSFYRESNYGYTF.

This clonotype has only a few counts. One end of the junction does not line up with germline, which may come from a read error. The chain couples TRBV12-3 or TRBV12-4 to TRBJ1-3; D perhaps matches TRBD1 (5 bases). CDR3 size: 16 residues. The CDR3 bases are TGTGCCAGCAGGCCTTTGGAGGGGCCCTCTGGAGACACCATATATTTT. Its translation is CASRPLEGPSGDTIYF.

To note about this clonotype: A much larger clone differs from this one at a single base, so this may be a read error. The chain couples TRBV6-5 to TRBJ2-7; tentative D call: TRBD2 (5 bases). From germline, CDR1 is MNHEY and CDR2 SVGAGI. The CDR3 covers 17 residues. V dropped 8 bases and J dropped 2 bases, with 25 bases sitting between them. The CDR3 DNA reads TGTGCCAGCGGAGCTCTCCCGACGGGAACGAGCACCTACGAGCAGTACTTC. Its protein is CASGALPTGTSTYEQYF.

The V call is TRBV5-6, the J call TRBJ2-5, with unresolved D. V lost 0 bases and J lost 1, with 10 bases in between. The CDR3 totals 15 residues. Germline CDR1 and CDR2: SGHDT and YYEEEE. The CDR3 DNA reads as TGTGCCAGCAGCTTGGCACAGAACACCCAAGAGACCCAGTACTTC. Its protein is CASSLAQNTQETQYF.

This clonotype was detected many times. This sequence joins TRBV7-9 and TRBJ2-5; 13 bases are shared with TRBD2. Trimming took 2 bases from V and 13 from J; bases not matched to a gene: 13. The CDR3 has 16 residues. Germline CDR1 and CDR2: SEHNR and FQNEAQ (reference sequence). The CDR3 protein is CASSLNTGTSGEPPYF. In DNA, the CDR3 is TGTGCCAGCAGCTTAAATACCGGGACTAGCGGGGAGCCACCGTACTTC.

The sample holds many counts of this clonotype. This chain uses TRBV4-2 with TRBJ1-1, with 9 bases matching TRBD1. After removal of 0 bases from V and 4 bases from J, the junction contained 12 bases not matched to a gene. The CDR3 sequence is 18 residues long. CDR1 and CDR2 (germline): LGHNA, YNFKEQ. CDR3 sequence: CASSQDTRQGVDLTEAFF. The DNA of the CDR3 is TGTGCCAGCAGCCAAGATACGCGACAGGGGGTCGACCTCACTGAAGCTTTCTTT.

This clonotype was seen a few times. The chain has TRBV5-1 and TRBJ1-1; 9 bases line up with TRBD1. The CDR3 consists of 16 residues. Per the germline V gene, CDR1 is SGHRS and CDR2 is YFSETQ. V dropped 4 bases and J dropped 3; count of bases not matched to a gene: 10. DNA of the CDR3: TGCGCCAGCAGCCCCAACGCCGGGACAGGGTACACTGAAGCTTTCTTT. Protein product: CASSPNAGTGYTEAFF.

This clonotype was found a few times. The chain carries TRBV20-1 and TRBJ1-1; D is ambiguous. The CDR3 covers 11 residues. Germline V gene sequence: CDR1 DFQATT, CDR2 SNEGSKA (reference sequence). Between the trimmed V and J ends, which lost 0 bases and 8 bases, there was a span of 7 bases. The CDR3 DNA reads as TGCAGTGCTAGAGAACAGAGAGAAGCTTTCTTT. It encodes CSAREQREAFF.

Comments on this clonotype: One junction end does not reproduce the germline sequence, and a read error may be involved. The genes are TRBV2 and TRBJ2-3, with TRBD2 identical over 7 bases. The CDR3 is made up of 14 amino acids. Germline-derived CDR1 and CDR2 are SNHLY and FYNNEI. CDR3 in amino acids: CASREGTNTDTQYF. In DNA form, the CDR3 reads TGTGCCAGCAGGGAAGGGACTAACACAGATACGCAGTATTTT.

CDR3 protein: CASSYSPTVDQPQHF. CDR3 coding DNA: TGTGCCAGCAGTTACTCGCCGACTGTGGATCAGCCCCAGCATTTT. This rearrangement joins TRBV6-6 to TRBJ1-5; D gene uncertain. V was clipped by 0 bases and J by 5 bases, with 11 bases between them. CDR1 and CDR2 (germline): MNHNY, SVGAGI (reference sequence). The CDR3 spans 15 residues.

Ten or more counts support this clonotype. V usage is TRBV25-1 and J usage is TRBJ2-7; 7 bases are a match to TRBD1. J lost 3 bases, V lost 5 bases, and 1 base had no gene match. CDR1 and CDR2 (germline): MGHDK, SYGVNS. CDR3 length: 12 residues. This chain's CDR3 is CASSRQGYEQYF. The CDR3 nucleotides are TGTGCCAGCAGTCGACAGGGCTACGAGCAGTACTTC.

The chain is built from TRBV6-2 or TRBV6-3 and TRBJ2-3, with D unresolved. This CDR3 has 12 amino acids. V was pared by 5 bases and J by 6 bases, with 9 bases between. Germline values: CDR1 MNHEY, CDR2 SVGEGT. CDR3 loop: CASSGFGDTQYF. The CDR3, as DNA: TGTGCCAGCAGTGGCTTTGGGGATACGCAGTATTTT.

This chain links TRBV10-3 with TRBJ2-6; D is tentatively TRBD1 or TRBD2 (6 bases each). Looked up from germline, CDR1 is ENHRY and CDR2 is SYGVKD. This CDR3 has 16 residues. V lost 11 bases, J lost 0 bases, and 17 bases lay in between. The CDR3 DNA reads TGTGCCGCGACAGAGGGGGGTGGCTCTGGGGCCAACGTCCTGACTTTC. It codes for CAATEGGGSGANVLTF.

Many counts were recorded for this clonotype. This chain uses TRBV5-5 with TRBJ2-7, with a weak D call TRBD1 (5 bases). Looked up from germline, CDR1 is SGHKS and CDR2 is YYEKEE (reference sequence). V was clipped by 1 base and J by 1 base, with 12 bases between them. This CDR3 has 15 amino acids. This CDR3 is CASSLKGFESYEQYF. CDR3 in DNA: TGTGCCAGCAGCTTGAAGGGGTTCGAGTCCTACGAGCAGTACTTC.

A few counts support this clonotype. CDR3 coding DNA: TGTGCCAGCAGCCTAACTTCAGTTTACCGGTACTTC. The encoded protein is CASSLTSVYRYF. The chain joins TRBV12-3 or TRBV12-4 to TRBJ2-7, with D hard to call. CDR3 length: 12 amino acids. Trimming pared 6 bases from V and 12 bases from J, leaving 18 bases between.

This clonotype showed up many times. The V gene is TRBV27, the J gene TRBJ2-7; TRBD1 or TRBD2 may be the D gene (5 bases each). Per germline, CDR1 MNHEY and CDR2 SMNVEV (reference sequence). The CDR3 loop spans 13 amino acids. Trimming cost V 8 bases and J 0 bases, with 11 bases left between them. CDR3 protein: CASAPGSSYEQYF. The CDR3 bases are TGTGCCAGCGCCCCAGGGAGCTCCTACGAGCAGTACTTC.